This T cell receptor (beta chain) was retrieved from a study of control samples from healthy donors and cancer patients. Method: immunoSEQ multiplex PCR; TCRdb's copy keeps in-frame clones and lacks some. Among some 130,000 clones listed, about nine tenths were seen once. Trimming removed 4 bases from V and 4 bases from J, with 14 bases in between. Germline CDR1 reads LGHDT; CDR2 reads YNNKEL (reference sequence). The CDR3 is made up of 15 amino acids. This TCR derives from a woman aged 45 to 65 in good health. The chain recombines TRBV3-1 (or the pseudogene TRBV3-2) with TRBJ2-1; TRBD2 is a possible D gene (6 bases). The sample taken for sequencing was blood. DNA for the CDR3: TGTGCCAGCAGCCTAGGTAGCGGAATGTACAATGAGCAGTTCTTC. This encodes CASSLGSGMYNEQFF.